In this sample, the clone carrying this TCR beta chain turned up once. Its antigen is currently unknown. The germline CDR1 and CDR2 sequences are SGHTA and FQGNSA. The CDR3 is made up of 13 amino acids. Deletions cut 5 bases from V and 10 bases from J, with 15 bases between. This specimen belongs to a study of T-cell memory formation after mild COVID-19. MiXCR, run by TCRdb on the 5' RACE reads, gives a single entry per CDR3 protein. The table includes 450,000 or so distinct CDR3 sequences, roughly 25% detected once. Study results and limitations: Prior to infection, memory already included some responding clones, suggesting cross-reactive memory joined. Clones shrinking between day 15 and 85 showed a balanced CD4/CD8 split, and those that grew later tilted toward CD4+. Day 37-peaking second-wave clones had unconfirmed SARS-CoV-2 specificity.

The V gene is TRBV7-2, the J gene TRBJ2-1, with no clear D. The sequenced material came from PBMCs or a T cell subset sorted from them (not recorded which). The sequence came from an adult woman who had mild COVID-19 (a few samples of this study predate the infection). Cell type and time point are not known. CDR3 in amino acids: CASSPWTVGEQFF. DNA of the CDR3: TGTGCCAGCAGCCCTTGGACGGTGGGGGAGCAGTTCTTC.